The subject of this entry is one T cell receptor (beta chain). The target antigen is unknown. This record belongs to a study of T cells expressing NK-cell markers. Study information: Repertoire data for TCR beta were derived from sorted T cells (CD3+CD56+NKG2C+, CD3+CD56+NKG2C- and CD3+CD56-NKG2C+).

The authors generated TCR beta cDNA through 5'RACE template switching with UMIs. TCRdb reprocessed the 5' RACE reads; each CDR3 protein has one entry and no DNA is given. The clone table shows about 180,000 distinct CDR3 sequences, with the ten largest holding over 20%. The CDR3 sequence is 14 residues long. Germline V gives CDR1 SGHVS, CDR2 FQNEAQ. The study's findings and limits: The CD3+CD56-NKG2C+ fraction of four donors was likewise dominated by these clonotypes. In roughly 6 donors, dominant CD3+CD56+NKG2C+ clones formed about 1.0-7.5% of CD8+ cells.

Material: blood T cells: a sorted CD56 or NKG2C T cell subset, CD4+ or CD8+ T cells, or bulk PBMC T cells (not recorded which). The clonotype originates from a man between 18 and 69 years old in good health. The V and J genes are TRBV7-8 and TRBJ1-1. The CDR3 protein is CASSLEVGPNEAFF.